This TCR beta chain was identified during a study of shared clonotypes between healthy human individuals. Study-wide results and limits: Clonotypes not shared had lower generation probabilities than those common to all four donors.

This table comes from immunoSEQ multiplex PCR, and its TCRdb copy is limited to in-frame clones, with some not included. The sample lists 1.4 million or so clones, about 98.5% occurring once. A word on this clone: Its antigen remains unidentified.

Donors comprised only Caucasian adults living in Nashville, Tennessee. CD4+ cell separation produced CD45RA+ naive and CD45RA-negative memory subsets. Germline-derived CDR1 and CDR2 are LNHDA and SQIVND (reference sequence). This CDR3 has 15 residues. Trimming took 3 bases from V and 4 from J; bases not matched to a gene: 5. The sequence came from a man aged 25 to 40 in good health. The sequenced material came from naive CD4+ T cells sorted from blood. This sample's subset: CD45RA+ positively selected. V usage is TRBV19 and J usage is TRBJ2-5; 10 bases are a match to TRBD2. CDR3 loop: CASSILVAGGETQYF. CDR3 DNA: TGTGCCAGTAGTATTCTAGTAGCGGGAGGAGAGACCCAGTACTTC.